These 16 T cell receptor beta chains were all obtained from the same sample, sequenced in a study of blood T cell repertoires in COVID-19. Some clones are missing from TCRdb's copy, which holds only in-frame ones; the method was immunoSEQ multiplex PCR. The sample consists of some 110,000 clones, around 84% of them appearing once. What was sequenced was peripheral blood. The source of these receptors is a man in his 60s with acute or convalescent COVID-19.

The chain uses TRBV20-1 and TRBJ1-1; D call uncertain. CDR3 length equals 11 residues. Germline values: CDR1 DFQATT, CDR2 SNEGSKA (reference sequence). The V gene lost 6 bases and the J gene lost 6 bases, with 11 bases spanning the gap. As DNA, the CDR3 is TGCAGTGCCACGGTGTTAGCTGAAGCTTTCTTT. Translated: CSATVLAEAFF.

J is TRBJ2-1 and V is TRBV11-2; 10 nucleotides agree with TRBD2. The CDR3 consists of 15 residues. V dropped 4 bases and J dropped 10; count of bases not matched to a gene: 10. CDR1 and CDR2 (germline): SGHAT, FQNNGV. CDR3 protein: CASSSSSGRASEQFF. The CDR3 bases are TGTGCCAGCAGCTCCTCCAGCGGGAGGGCCAGCGAGCAGTTCTTC.

The V and J genes are TRBV6-5 and TRBJ2-1; 10 bases are a match to TRBD1. Per germline, CDR1 MNHEY and CDR2 SVGAGI. This CDR3 has 15 amino acids. V lost 5 bases, J lost 5 bases, and 6 bases stayed unmatched. The CDR3 reads CASSSRDRGDNEQFF. The CDR3 DNA is TGTGCCAGCAGTAGCCGGGACAGGGGAGACAATGAGCAGTTCTTC.

The rearrangement uses TRBV29-1 and TRBJ2-5; possible D gene TRBD1, 6 bases. The germline V gene has CDR1 SQVTM and CDR2 ANQGSEA. The CDR3 contains 12 residues. The CDR3 loop is CTGRGDQETQYF. CDR3 DNA: TGCACCGGCAGGGGCGACCAAGAGACCCAGTACTTC.

The V and J genes are TRBV11-3 and TRBJ2-3, with TRBD2 matching over 10 bases. After removal of 6 bases from V and 3 bases from J, the junction contained 9 bases not matched to a gene. The V gene's germline CDR1 is SGHNT and CDR2 YENEEA. The CDR3 is 16 amino acids. This CDR3 is CASRFSSGSWTDTQYF. Here the CDR3 DNA reads TGTGCCAGCAGATTTTCTAGCGGGAGTTGGACAGATACGCAGTATTTT.

The DNA for the CDR3 is TGTGCCACCAGCAGAGAGCCCGGACAGGTACTACGCACAGATACGCAGTATTTT. Residues: CATSREPGQVLRTDTQYF. The J gene is TRBJ2-3, the V gene TRBV15, with TRBD1 identical over 7 bases. V shed 0 bases, J shed 1 base, and the junction held 10 bases outside the gene matches. Germline V gene lookup returns CDR1 LNHNV and CDR2 YYDKDF (reference sequence). This CDR3 comprises 18 residues.

The chain recombines TRBV10-1 with TRBJ2-1; TRBD1 matches at 8 bases. The CDR3 covers 16 residues. Germline values: CDR1 WNHNN, CDR2 SYGVQD (reference sequence). V dropped 0 bases and J dropped 6; count of bases not matched to a gene: 7. The CDR3 loop reads CASSESRAGGRNEQFF. In DNA, the CDR3 is TGCGCCAGCAGTGAGTCGAGGGCAGGGGGCCGCAATGAGCAGTTCTTC.

The rearrangement joins TRBV5-1 to TRBJ1-2, with D maybe TRBD1 (6 bases). This CDR3 has 14 residues. The V and J ends lost 4 bases and 4 bases respectively, with 14 bases between them. Germline V gene data show CDR1 as SGHRS and CDR2 as YFSETQ. In DNA, the CDR3 is TGCGCCAGCAGCATCCGGGACACTGCCTATGGCTACACCTTC. Translation gives CASSIRDTAYGYTF.

This clone occurred a few times. This chain links TRBV6-2 or TRBV6-3 with TRBJ2-3; TRBD2 matches at 7 bases. The germline CDR1 and CDR2 sequences are MNHEY and SVGEGT. The CDR3 extends over 15 amino acids. The J segment lost 7 bases and the V segment lost 5 bases, leaving 12 bases of the junction unmatched. Here the CDR3 DNA reads TGTGCCAGCAGTCCGACCGGGACTATGGCGAATACGCAGTATTTT. It specifies CASSPTGTMANTQYF.

V gene TRBV11-3 combines with J gene TRBJ1-1; 10 positions match TRBD1. CDR3 length equals 17 residues. CDR1 and CDR2 (germline): SGHNT, YENEEA. With 7 bases clipped from V and 2 bases from J, the junction kept 13 bases outside the gene matches. CDR3: CASTLGSGQGRNTEAFF. The DNA of the CDR3 is TGTGCCAGCACCCTAGGGTCGGGACAGGGGCGAAACACTGAAGCTTTCTTT.

The CDR3 DNA sequence: TGTGCCAGCAGCCCACTAGGGCCGGGACTAGCGGGAACGTTCTTC. Translation gives CASSPLGPGLAGTFF. The J gene is TRBJ2-1, the V gene TRBV7-2; 13 bases fit TRBD2. The germline V gene encodes CDR1 SGHTA and CDR2 FQGNSA. V shed 5 bases, J shed 15 bases, and the junction held 13 bases outside the gene matches. The length of the CDR3 is 15 residues.

The chain links TRBV6-6 to TRBJ1-1; 8 nucleotides agree with TRBD1. V was pared by 5 bases and J by 4 bases, with 3 bases of the junction left unmatched. This CDR3 contains 13 residues. Per the germline V gene, CDR1 is MNHNY and CDR2 is SVGAGI (reference sequence). The CDR3: CASSPTGATEAFF. As DNA, the CDR3 is TGTGCCAGCAGTCCGACAGGGGCCACTGAAGCTTTCTTT.

The chain recombines TRBV14 with TRBJ1-3; TRBD1 aligns across 7 bases. This CDR3 region has 18 residues. Germline loops: CDR1 SGHDN, CDR2 FVKESK. Trimming took 1 base from V and 0 from J; bases not matched to a gene: 9. The CDR3 here is CASSQVRGRGISGNTIYF. The CDR3 DNA is TGTGCCAGCAGCCAAGTCCGTGGCAGGGGGATCTCTGGAAACACCATATATTTT.

The chain couples TRBV18 to TRBJ1-3, with no clear D. Germline V gene lookup returns CDR1 KGHSH and CDR2 LQKENI. The CDR3 spans 16 residues. With 3 bases removed from V and 4 bases from J, the gap between germline ends came to 16 bases. DNA of the CDR3: TGTGCCAGCTCACCTGGCAGGCCAAGTCCGGGAAACACCATATATTTT. Amino acid sequence: CASSPGRPSPGNTIYF.

The chain has TRBV29-1 and TRBJ2-1; D may be TRBD2 (6 bases). Trimming took off 4 bases at V and 6 bases at J, with 10 bases between the two ends. Germline V lookup: CDR1 SQVTM, CDR2 ANQGSEA. The CDR3 length is 12 residues. The CDR3 region has the DNA TGCAGCGTTGGCCGGGACTTCAATGAGCAGTTCTTC. It translates to CSVGRDFNEQFF.

This rearrangement joins TRBV11-1 to TRBJ1-1; TRBD1 is a possible D gene (6 bases). Trimming cost V 4 bases and J 9 bases, with 24 bases left between them. Germline V CDR1 and CDR2: SGHAT, FQDESV (reference sequence). This CDR3 has 16 residues. The CDR3 reads CASSSIPGGAVIQAFF. In DNA, the CDR3 is TGTGCCAGCAGCTCTATTCCTGGGGGCGCGGTCATACAAGCTTTCTTT.